Below, 23 T cell receptor beta chains from the same sample are listed, as sequenced in a study of T cell responses to AZD1222 COVID-19 vaccine. The table came from immunoSEQ multiplex PCR; TCRdb's copy has only in-frame clones and leaves some out. The table records approximately 79,000 clones, around 90% of them present only once. This sample comprised peripheral blood, obtained on day 0 of AZD1222 vaccination. All receptors derive from an adult in good health.

This chain links TRBV27 with TRBJ2-7; the D is unclear. The CDR3 sequence is 13 residues long. Germline V gives CDR1 MNHEY, CDR2 SMNVEV (reference sequence). With 5 bases removed from V and 2 bases from J, the gap between germline ends came to 10 bases. DNA of the CDR3: TGTGCCAGCAGTCAAACCGGAACCTACGAGCAGTACTTC. This sequence encodes CASSQTGTYEQYF.

The chain is built from TRBV6-2 or TRBV6-3 and TRBJ2-7, with D tentatively TRBD1 (6 bases). With 2 bases removed from V and 3 bases from J, the gap between germline ends came to 17 bases. Germline CDR1 MNHEY, CDR2 SVGEGT. The CDR3 has 16 amino acids. The CDR3: CASSYLGTSKGYEQYF. The CDR3 DNA reads TGTGCCAGCAGTTACCTAGGGACATCCAAGGGCTACGAGCAGTACTTC.

This clone showed up just once. The J gene is TRBJ1-4, the V gene TRBV29-1; D not certain. Germline CDR1 reads SQVTM; CDR2 reads ANQGSEA. Trimming removed 2 bases from V and 4 bases from J, with 8 bases in between. This CDR3 has 13 residues. The CDR3 region has the DNA TGCAGCGTTGAATTAGAAAATAATGAAAAACTGTTTTTT. Translating it yields CSVELENNEKLFF.

The chain recombines TRBV5-6 with TRBJ2-6; 8 positions agree with TRBD1. The V segment lost 3 bases and the J segment 0 bases; nucleotides outside the gene matches: 2. This CDR3 contains 16 residues. Germline V CDR1 and CDR2: SGHDT, YYEEEE. CDR3 amino acids: CASSYQGASGANVLTF. The CDR3 DNA sequence: TGTGCCAGCAGCTATCAGGGGGCCTCTGGGGCCAACGTCCTGACTTTC.

The rearrangement links TRBV2 to TRBJ2-1; 11 bases align to TRBD1. This CDR3 is 14 amino acids long. Losses at the gene ends were 8 bases for V and 6 bases for J; bases not matched to a gene: 6. Germline-derived CDR1 and CDR2 are SNHLY and FYNNEI. The CDR3 reads CASVGTGGGNEQFF. The CDR3 DNA sequence: TGTGCCAGCGTCGGGACAGGGGGTGGCAATGAGCAGTTCTTC.

The chain has TRBV30 and TRBJ2-7; 7 nucleotides agree with TRBD2. CDR3 length: 14 amino acids. Germline CDR1 GTSNPN, CDR2 SVGIG (reference sequence). V lost 0 bases and J lost 4; bases outside the gene matches: 6. In nucleotides, the CDR3 is TGTGCCTGGAGTGTCGGCGGGAGCCAATACGAGCAGTACTTC. Amino acids: CAWSVGGSQYEQYF.

This chain's CDR3 is CASSSMGRGNQPQHF. For the CDR3, the DNA is TGTGCCAGTAGCAGCATGGGGAGAGGCAATCAGCCCCAGCATTTT. The rearrangement joins TRBV19 to TRBJ1-5; D uncertain. CDR3 length equals 15 residues. Trimming removed 6 bases from V and 2 bases from J, with 14 bases in between. Germline CDR1 and CDR2: LNHDA and SQIVND (reference sequence).

This clone showed up just a few times. The CDR3 coding sequence is TGCGCCAGCAGCTTGGGGGTAGCTTTGAACACCGGGGAGCTGTTTTTT. Its translation is CASSLGVALNTGELFF. V usage is TRBV5-1 and J usage is TRBJ2-2; no reliable D call. CDR1 is SGHRS and CDR2 is YFSETQ in the germline V gene. The V end lost 0 bases, the J end lost 1 base, and 10 bases lay between the germline ends. The CDR3 sequence is 16 residues long.

This chain links TRBV5-8 with TRBJ2-7; 10 nucleotides line up with TRBD1. CDR1 is SGHTS and CDR2 is YDEGEE in the germline V gene. CDR3 length: 14 amino acids. The V gene end was trimmed by 4 bases and the J gene end by 2 bases; junction bases not matched to a gene: 3. The CDR3 DNA reads as TGTGCCAGCAGCGGGGGACAGGGGCCCTACGAGCAGTACTTC. Translation gives CASSGGQGPYEQYF.

The V gene is TRBV25-1, the J gene TRBJ1-2; D unclear. The V end was cut by 0 bases, the J end by 4 bases, with 12 bases between. The V gene's germline CDR1 is MGHDK and CDR2 SYGVNS. The CDR3 runs to 15 residues. The CDR3 loop is CASSEYNSGSYGYTF. The CDR3 DNA reads as TGTGCCAGCAGTGAATATAATTCGGGGAGCTATGGCTACACCTTC.

The V gene is TRBV5-1, the J gene TRBJ1-2; weak D call: TRBD1 (6 bases). CDR1 SGHRS and CDR2 YFSETQ come from the germline V gene. CDR3 length equals 15 residues. Trimming removed 3 bases at V and 2 bases at J, with 14 bases between. The CDR3, as DNA: TGCGCCAGCAGCTCCCGGACAGCAACCAACTATGGCTACACCTTC. Its protein product is CASSSRTATNYGYTF.

Within the sample, this clone is large. V usage is TRBV5-4 and J usage is TRBJ2-7; the match to TRBD2 covers 11 bases. V lost 3 bases and J lost 3; bases outside the gene matches: 5. CDR3 size: 15 residues. CDR1 is SGHNT and CDR2 is YYREEE in the germline V gene (reference sequence). Here the CDR3 DNA reads TGTGCCAGCAGCTGGATAGCGGGAGGGATCTACGAGCAGTACTTC. It is translated as CASSWIAGGIYEQYF.

The chain links TRBV28 to TRBJ1-6; D remains ambiguous. Germline values: CDR1 MDHEN, CDR2 SYDVKM. With 4 bases removed from V and 0 bases from J, the gap between germline ends came to 16 bases. This CDR3 has 18 residues. The CDR3 region is CASSSLPGRSSYNSPLHF. In DNA form, the CDR3 reads TGTGCCAGCAGTTCACTACCGGGGAGGAGCTCCTATAATTCACCCCTCCACTTT.

V usage is TRBV28 and J usage is TRBJ2-2, with D uncertain. The length of the CDR3 is 11 residues. Germline V gives CDR1 MDHEN, CDR2 SYDVKM. V was shortened by 3 bases and J by 6 bases, with 2 bases between the two germline ends. The CDR3 sequence is CASSFPGELFF. In DNA form, the CDR3 reads TGTGCCAGCAGTTTCCCCGGGGAGCTGTTTTTT.

The chain has TRBV2 and TRBJ2-7; TRBD2 agrees at 13 bases. Germline V lookup: CDR1 SNHLY, CDR2 FYNNEI. With 6 bases clipped from V and 2 bases from J, the junction kept 7 bases outside the gene matches. The CDR3 length is 16 residues. The CDR3 DNA reads as TGTGCCAGCAGACCTACGACTAGCGGGGGGCCCTACGAGCAGTACTTC. Encoded protein: CASRPTTSGGPYEQYF.

The chain has TRBV28 and TRBJ1-4; D gene unclear. Germline assignment: CDR1 MDHEN and CDR2 SYDVKM. The CDR3 runs 11 residues. V lost 4 bases to trimming and J lost 17 bases, with 14 bases between them. DNA of the CDR3: TGTGCCAGCAGTTCGAGGGTAGATCGTTTTTTT. Translation gives CASSSRVDRFF.

This clone was recorded once. In DNA form, the CDR3 reads TGTGCCAGCCAGGACAGGTGGGATCAGCCCCAGCATTTT. As protein: CASQDRWDQPQHF. This rearrangement joins TRBV2 to TRBJ1-5; 7 nucleotides match TRBD1. Germline V lookup: CDR1 SNHLY, CDR2 FYNNEI. This CDR3 has 13 amino acids. The V and J ends lost 8 bases and 5 bases, in that order; junction bases with no gene match: 6.

The chain couples TRBV28 to TRBJ1-2, with a possible D match to TRBD1 (5 bases). CDR1 and CDR2 from the germline V gene are MDHEN and SYDVKM. CDR3 length: 14 residues. Trimming removed 7 bases from V and 2 bases from J, with 14 bases in between. The CDR3 reads CASNSGTFNYGYTF. The CDR3 region has the DNA TGTGCCAGCAACTCCGGGACGTTCAACTATGGCTACACCTTC.

The rearrangement uses TRBV18 and TRBJ1-6; possible D gene TRBD1, 5 bases. Trimming pared 7 bases from V and 3 bases from J, leaving 13 bases between. Germline CDR1 is KGHSH and CDR2 is LQKENI. CDR3 length: 15 residues. CDR3 sequence: CASWAGGNYNSPLHF. For the CDR3, the DNA is TGTGCCAGCTGGGCCGGGGGTAACTATAATTCACCCCTCCACTTT.

The rearrangement links TRBV6-5 to TRBJ1-2; TRBD1 is a possible D gene (5 bases). Deletions cut 6 bases from V and 4 bases from J, with 15 bases between. Germline CDR1 and CDR2: MNHEY and SVGAGI. The CDR3 runs 14 residues. The chain's CDR3 is CASRTRVGVYGYTF. As DNA, the CDR3 is TGTGCCAGCAGAACCAGGGTAGGGGTCTATGGCTACACCTTC.

The V gene is TRBV19, the J gene TRBJ1-5; D is unclear. The CDR3 runs 13 residues. Per the germline V gene, CDR1 is LNHDA and CDR2 is SQIVND (reference sequence). V dropped 5 bases and J dropped 5 bases, with 10 bases sitting between them. CDR3 residues: CASSQISDQPQHF. For the CDR3, the DNA is TGTGCCAGTAGTCAAATATCGGATCAGCCCCAGCATTTT. The whole variable domain, filled in from reference TRBV19 and TRBJ1-5, reads DGGITQSPKYLFRKEGQNVTLSCEQNLNHDAMYWYRQDPGQGLRLIYYSQIVNDFQKGDIAEGYSVSREKKESFPLTVTSAQKNPTAFYLCASSQISDQPQHFGDGTRLSIL.

The V gene is TRBV7-2, the J gene TRBJ2-1; 7 nucleotides agree with TRBD1. CDR1 and CDR2 from the germline V gene are SGHTA and FQGNSA. The CDR3 is 17 residues long. J lost 0 bases, V lost 1 base, and 6 bases had no gene match. This CDR3 is CASSLGGQGDSYNEQFF. CDR3 DNA sequence: TGTGCCAGCAGCTTAGGGGGCCAGGGGGACTCCTACAATGAGCAGTTCTTC.

The chain recombines TRBV5-6 with TRBJ1-1; D is unclear. The CDR3 runs to 14 residues. V shed 4 bases and J shed 6 bases, with 16 bases lying between them. CDR1 and CDR2 (germline): SGHDT, YYEEEE. The CDR3 DNA reads TGTGCCAGCAGCCCGGTGGGCTCTGGCGCTGAAGCTTTCTTT. As protein: CASSPVGSGAEAFF.